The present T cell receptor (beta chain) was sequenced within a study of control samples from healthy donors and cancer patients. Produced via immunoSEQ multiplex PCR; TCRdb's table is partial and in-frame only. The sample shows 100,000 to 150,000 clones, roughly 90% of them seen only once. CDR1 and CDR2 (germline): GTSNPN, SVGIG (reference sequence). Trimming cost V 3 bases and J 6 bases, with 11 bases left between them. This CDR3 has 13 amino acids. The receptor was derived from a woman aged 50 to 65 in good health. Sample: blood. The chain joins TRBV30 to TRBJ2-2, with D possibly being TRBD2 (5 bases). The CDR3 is CAWSPLVAGELFF. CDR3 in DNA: TGTGCCTGGAGCCCACTAGTCGCCGGGGAGCTGTTTTTT.